This record looks at one TCR beta chain sequence and its context. Its specific antigen is unknown. The sample holds no much larger clone one base away, and base qualities are not on file. The sample is drawn from a study of blood T cell repertoires in COVID-19 (TCRdb year 2020). Describing the broader study: Samples covering the acute and convalescent phases of COVID-19 were provided by collaborators in the United States, Italy and Spain. The prospective study material was composed of cDNA or gDNA derived from T cells, B-cell-depleted T cells, or PBMCs. The dataset comprised deeply sampled blood TCRbeta repertoires from subjects exposed to, actively infected with, or recovered from COVID-19. The repertoires were released in a freely available public database intended as a resource for research on the immune response to SARS-CoV-2. Samples were obtained from the ongoing ImmuneRACE study (first 160 participants) and from some 1,300 subjects provided by 6 global collaborators. A de-identified subject ID, COVID-19 status, age in years and sex were almost always included in the sample metadata. Where HLA class I and class II types were available, the types were taken from metadata supplied by the sample provider, not from assay-based typing.

One collaborating source in Seattle enrolled patients while the patients were actively infected and followed the patients over time throughout the course of disease. Whole blood was collected in K2EDTA tubes by collaborating institutions according to the institutions' own protocols. For TCRbeta analysis, collaborators shipped samples as frozen whole blood, isolated PBMCs, or DNA extracted from either of those sample types. The CDR3 starts with the cysteine, ends with the phenylalanine, and has 15 residues. Only the CDR3 region is kept as DNA, spanning 45 bases read in frame from base 1. Trimming leaves V shorter by 3 bases and J shorter by 0 bases, with the junction holding 4 bases beyond the gene matches. The germline V gene (reference sequence) sets CDR1 to LGHDT and CDR2 to YNNKEL. Summary of the overall study and its limitations: Clinical and demographic metadata were provided uncurated, with the amount varying by source and participant.

The immunoSEQ Assay, a bias-controlled multiplex PCR, was used to amplify TCRbeta CDR3 regions from genomic DNA. As for the original processing: The number of nucleated cells in each sample was estimated by amplification of reference gene primers within the assay. To quantify the absolute abundance of each unique TCRbeta CDR3 rearrangement, sequence reads were collapsed and filtered. For each sample, productive Simpson clonality was calculated as the square root of Simpson's diversity index across productive rearrangements. TCRdb's version of the immuneACCESS table is confined to in-frame rearrangements and falls short of the full clone set. An unresolved V gene accounts for under half of the shortfall where checked; the remainder is of unknown origin. That table furnishes V, J and clone size, whereas the DNA furnished D and trimming. This sample lists roughly 200,000 clones; 83% were detected once. The ten largest clones capture roughly 1.3% of the sample.

The sequence was collected from a woman aged 25 to 39 with COVID-19, enrolled during active disease. The chain couples TRBV3-1 (or the pseudogene TRBV3-2) to TRBJ1-2; 7 bases in between match TRBD1. The specimen sequenced was peripheral blood. Read as DNA, the sequence is TGTGCCAGCAGCCACGACGGGACAGCTAACTATGGCTACACCTTC. It translates as CASSHDGTANYGYTF.